Given below is one TCR beta chain in context. Its antigen is unknown. Specified treatment: 10-day PBMC culture with coronavirus spike peptide pools or control peptides (ViraFEST assay). This entry belongs to a study of vaccination and CD4 T cells after COVID-19. On the study more broadly: Post-vaccination specimens were collected at a median of roughly 65 days following dose two (range 14 to 241).

There are 14 residues in the CDR3. Germline CDR1 reads MNHEY; CDR2 reads SMNVEV (reference sequence). With 8 bases removed from V and 3 bases from J, the gap between germline ends came to 17 bases. Cultured CD4+ T cell DNA was sequenced using the Oncomine TCR Beta short-read assay. TCRdb re-called the PCR reads with MiXCR, one entry per CDR3 protein. The sample has thousands of distinct CDR3 sequences; over 65% are singletons. Source material: CD4+ T cells from blood, cultured in vitro. The receptor was derived from a human donor who had recovered from COVID-19. This sequence joins TRBV27 and TRBJ2-7; D may be TRBD2 (6 bases). The CDR3 nucleotides read TGTGCCAGCGGGCAGGACTCGGGGGTCTACGAGCAGTACTTC. It codes for CASGQDSGVYEQYF.